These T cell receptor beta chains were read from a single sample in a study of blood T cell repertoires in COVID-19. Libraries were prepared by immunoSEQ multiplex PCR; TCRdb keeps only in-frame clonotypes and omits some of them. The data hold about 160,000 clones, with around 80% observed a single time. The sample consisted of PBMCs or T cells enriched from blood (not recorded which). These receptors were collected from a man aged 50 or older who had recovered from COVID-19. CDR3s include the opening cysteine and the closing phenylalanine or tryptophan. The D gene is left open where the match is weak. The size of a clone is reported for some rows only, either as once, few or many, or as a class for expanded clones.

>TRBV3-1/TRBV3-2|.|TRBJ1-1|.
TGTGCCAGCAGCCAAGTAGGGGGGGCAACTGAAGCTTTCTTT
CASSQVGGATEAFF
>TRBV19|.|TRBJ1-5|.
TGTGCCAGTAGTATCCAGGGGCGTCGGCCCCAGCATTTT
CASSIQGRRPQHF
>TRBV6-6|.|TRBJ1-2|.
TGTGCCAGCACCAACGAACAGCTCTATGGCTACACCTTC
CASTNEQLYGYTF
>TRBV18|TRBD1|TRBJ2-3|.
TGTGCCAGCTCTCTTAGACAGGGGCGGGGAGATACGCAGTATTTT
CASSLRQGRGDTQYF
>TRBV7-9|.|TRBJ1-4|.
TGTGCCAGCAGCTTAGACGCCTCAGCGGGACATATTGAAAAACTGTTTTTT
CASSLDASAGHIEKLFF
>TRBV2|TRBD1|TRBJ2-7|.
TGTGCCAGCAGTTTTTCCCTGGGGGGGACAGGGACGTACGAGCAGTACTTC
CASSFSLGGTGTYEQYF
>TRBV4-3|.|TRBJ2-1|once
TGCGCCAGCAGCCAAGTCGGGACAAGATACAATGAGCAGTTCTTC
CASSQVGTRYNEQFF
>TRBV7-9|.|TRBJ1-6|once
TGTGCCAGCAGCTTGCCAGGAGGGTCACCCCTCCACTTT
CASSLPGGSPLHF
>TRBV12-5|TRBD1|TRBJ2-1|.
TGTGCTAGTGGTTGGACAGGGCGGAATGAGCAGTTCTTC
CASGWTGRNEQFF
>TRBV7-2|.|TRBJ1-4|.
TGTGCCAGCAGCTCCGAAGACATACAGGAAGCTAATGAAAAACTGTTTTTT
CASSSEDIQEANEKLFF
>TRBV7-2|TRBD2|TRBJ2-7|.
TGTGCCAGCAGCCCCGAGGGCCTGACTAGCGGCGACGAGCAGTACTTC
CASSPEGLTSGDEQYF
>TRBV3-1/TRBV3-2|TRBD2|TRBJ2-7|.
TGTGCCAGCAGCCAAGAAATCGGGACTAGCTACGAGCAGTACTTC
CASSQEIGTSYEQYF
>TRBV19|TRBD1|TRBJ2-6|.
TGTGCCAGTAGTAGGACAGGGGGCGCCTCTGGGGCCAACGTCCTGACTTTC
CASSRTGGASGANVLTF
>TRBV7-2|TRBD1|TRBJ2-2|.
TGTGCCAGCAGACCTGGACAGGGGGCAGGCGGGGAGCTGTTTTTT
CASRPGQGAGGELFF
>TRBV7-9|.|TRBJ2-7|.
TGTGCCAGCAGGGCTGGGGAGCACGAGCAGTACTTC
CASRAGEHEQYF
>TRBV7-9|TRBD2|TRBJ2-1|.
TGTGCCAGCAGCACTAGCGGGAGCTCCTACAATGAGCAGTTCTTC
CASSTSGSSYNEQFF
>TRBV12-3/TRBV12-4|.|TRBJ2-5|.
TGTGCCAGCAGAGGGGTGGCGAGTGGGACCCAGTACTTC
CASRGVASGTQYF
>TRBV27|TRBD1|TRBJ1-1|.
TGTGCCAGCAGTTCTATAGACAGGGGGCTTACTGAAGCTTTCTTT
CASSSIDRGLTEAFF
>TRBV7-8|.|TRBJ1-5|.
TGTGCCAGCAGCTTAGTCAGTAGCAATCAGCCCCAGCATTTT
CASSLVSSNQPQHF
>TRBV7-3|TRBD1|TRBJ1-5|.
TGTGCCAGCAGCCGAAGACAGGGGCGATTCAATCAGCCCCAGCATTTT
CASSRRQGRFNQPQHF
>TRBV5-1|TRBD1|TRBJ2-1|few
TGCGCCAGCAGCTGGCGGACAGGGTTCACCTACAATGAGCAGTTCTTC
CASSWRTGFTYNEQFF
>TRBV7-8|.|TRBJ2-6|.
TGTGCCAGCAGCTTTCGGTCAAGCGGGGCCAACGTCCTGACTTTC
CASSFRSSGANVLTF
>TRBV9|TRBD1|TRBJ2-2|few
TGTGCCAGCAGCGCGGGACAGGGCGGATTTAGCGGGGAGCTGTTTTTT
CASSAGQGGFSGELFF
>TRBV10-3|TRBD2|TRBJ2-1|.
TGTGCCATGGGGACTAGCGGGCAGGCCTCCTACAATGAGCAGTTCTTC
CAMGTSGQASYNEQFF
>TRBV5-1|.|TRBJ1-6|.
TGCGCCAGCAGCTTGGCGGACTTCTCACCCCTCCACTTT
CASSLADFSPLHF
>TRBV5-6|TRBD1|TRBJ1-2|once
TGTGCCAGCGCCGCAACAGGGGCAAACTATGGCTACACCTTC
CASAATGANYGYTF
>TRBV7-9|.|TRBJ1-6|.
TGTGCCAGCGGTGGAGGCAGCTATTCACCCCTCCACTTT
CASGGGSYSPLHF
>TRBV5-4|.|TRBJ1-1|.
TGTGCCAGCAGCTTGGCCAGACAGTCGAACACTGAAGCTTTCTTT
CASSLARQSNTEAFF
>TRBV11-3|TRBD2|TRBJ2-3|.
TGTGCCAGCAGCTTCAGGACAGCGGGGGAGGTAGATACGCAGTATTTT
CASSFRTAGEVDTQYF
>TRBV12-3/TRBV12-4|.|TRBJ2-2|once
TGTGCCAGCAGTTTTCAGGTCGGGGAGCTGTTTTTT
CASSFQVGELFF
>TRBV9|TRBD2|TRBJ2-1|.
TGTGCCAGCAGCGCCGGACTAGCGGTTACCTACAATGAGCAGTTCTTC
CASSAGLAVTYNEQFF
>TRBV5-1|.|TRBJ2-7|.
TGCGCCAGCAGCTTGGGCCAGGGAAGCTCCTACGAGCAGTACTTC
CASSLGQGSSYEQYF
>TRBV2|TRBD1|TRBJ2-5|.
TGTGCCAGCATGGGGACAGGGGTTGTAGGTTGGGAGACCCAGTACTTC
CASMGTGVVGWETQYF
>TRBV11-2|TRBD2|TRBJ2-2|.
TGTGCCAGCAGCCTCGGACTAGCGGGGGGTTACACCGGGGAGCTGTTTTTT
CASSLGLAGGYTGELFF
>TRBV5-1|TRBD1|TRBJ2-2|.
TGCGCCAGTTCGACCGGGACAGGGAACACCGGGGAGCTGTTTTTT
CASSTGTGNTGELFF
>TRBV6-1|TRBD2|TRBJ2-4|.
TGTGCCAGCAGTGAACTAGCGGGGGGCGGGGACATTCAGTACTTC
CASSELAGGGDIQYF
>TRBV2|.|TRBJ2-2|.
TGTGCCAGCAGTGTAGGGCAGGGGAACACCGGGGAGCTGTTTTTT
CASSVGQGNTGELFF
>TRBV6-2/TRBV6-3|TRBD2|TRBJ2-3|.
TGTGCCAGCAGCTTCTCCACCCGACTAGCGGGGGGATCCCACACAGATACGCAGTATTTT
CASSFSTRLAGGSHTDTQYF
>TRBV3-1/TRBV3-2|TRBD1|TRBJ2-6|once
TGTGCCAGCAGCCAAAGGGGAGCGGACAGGGCCCTGATCTCTGGGGCCAACGTCCTGACTTTC
CASSQRGADRALISGANVLTF
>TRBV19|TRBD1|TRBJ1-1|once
TGTGCCAGTAGTATAAAGCGAGGGGGCGGAGGGTCTTTCTTT
CASSIKRGGGGSFF
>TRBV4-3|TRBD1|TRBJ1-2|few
TGCGCCAGCAGCCAAGATCAGGGACAGCTCTATGGCTACACCTTC
CASSQDQGQLYGYTF
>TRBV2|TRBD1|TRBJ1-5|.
TGTGCCAGCAGAGCTCAACAGGGGGTTGCTCAGCCCCAGCATTTT
CASRAQQGVAQPQHF
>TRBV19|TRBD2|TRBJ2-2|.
TGTGCCAGTAGTAAGACTAGCGGGGGGCAGAACACCGGGGAGCTGTTTTTT
CASSKTSGGQNTGELFF
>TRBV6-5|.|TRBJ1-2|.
TGTGCCAGCTGCACCACAGGGACCAACTATGGCTACACCTTC
CASCTTGTNYGYTF
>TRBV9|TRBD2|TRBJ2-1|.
TGTGCCAGCAGCGTAGCGGGGGGGTCCTACAATGAGCAGTTCTTC
CASSVAGGSYNEQFF
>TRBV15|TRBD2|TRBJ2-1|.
TGTGCCACCAGCAGTAGGAGCGGGGGCTACAATGAGCAGTTCTTC
CATSSRSGGYNEQFF
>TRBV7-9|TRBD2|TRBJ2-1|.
TGTGCCAGCAGCCGGACTAGCGGGGGCACCTACAATGAGCAGTTCTTC
CASSRTSGGTYNEQFF
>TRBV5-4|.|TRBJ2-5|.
TGTGCCAGCAGCCCCAGACAGTCCCAAGAGACCCAGTACTTC
CASSPRQSQETQYF
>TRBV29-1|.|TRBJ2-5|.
TGCAGCTCACCCACAGGGTCCCAAGAGACCCAGTACTTC
CSSPTGSQETQYF
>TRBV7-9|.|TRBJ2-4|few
TGTGCCAGCAGCTTAGTCGACGGGGGAATTCAGTACTTC
CASSLVDGGIQYF